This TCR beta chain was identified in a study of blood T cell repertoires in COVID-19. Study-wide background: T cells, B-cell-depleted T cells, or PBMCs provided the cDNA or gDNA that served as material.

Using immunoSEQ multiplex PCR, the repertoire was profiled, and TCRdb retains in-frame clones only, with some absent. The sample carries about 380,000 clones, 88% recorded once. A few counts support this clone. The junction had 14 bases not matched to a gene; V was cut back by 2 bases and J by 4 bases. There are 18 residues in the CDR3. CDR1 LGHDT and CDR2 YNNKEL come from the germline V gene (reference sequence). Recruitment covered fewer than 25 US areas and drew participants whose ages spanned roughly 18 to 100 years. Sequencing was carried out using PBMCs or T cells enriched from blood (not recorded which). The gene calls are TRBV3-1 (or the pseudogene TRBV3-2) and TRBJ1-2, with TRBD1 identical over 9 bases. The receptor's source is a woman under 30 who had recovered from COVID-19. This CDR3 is CASSQSRTGVDIPYGYTF. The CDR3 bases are TGTGCCAGCAGCCAATCCAGGACAGGGGTTGATATTCCCTATGGCTACACCTTC.